This section outlines one TCR beta chain sequence together with its context. Its antigen is not identified. CDR1 is SGHVS and CDR2 is FQNEAQ in the germline V gene. The ends were cut back, 5 bases at V and 0 bases at J, with 7 bases in the middle. This CDR3 comprises 13 residues. The sample originates from a study of CD8 T cells in ankylosing spondylitis. The study's findings and limits: Significantly higher representation of disease-linked clones was reported for matched ankylosing spondylitis synovial fluid. Disease-linked clones bore a CD8+ phenotype and were relatively rare in peripheral blood.

Each TCR beta library was made by quantitative 5'-RACE that incorporated molecular barcodes. TCRdb reprocessed the 5' RACE reads via MiXCR and lists one record per CDR3 protein. This sample yields 200,000 to 250,000 distinct CDR3 sequences, of which roughly 32% are seen a single time; about 4% belongs to the top ten. This chain connects TRBV7-8 to TRBJ1-1, with unresolved D. Sequencing was carried out using blood, either unsorted or a sorted T cell fraction (not recorded which). The sequence came from a male donor with ankylosing spondylitis or in good health (not recorded which). The CDR3 DNA is TGTGCCAGCAGCGGAGAGATGAACACTGAAGCTTTCTTT. Encoded protein: CASSGEMNTEAFF.